The entry that follows covers one T cell receptor (beta chain) sequence. The table came from immunoSEQ multiplex PCR; TCRdb's copy has only in-frame clones and leaves some out. In the table there are 150,000 or so clones, 75% to 85% of which are singletons. The record originates from a study of blood T cell repertoires in COVID-19. Per the germline V gene, CDR1 is SGHDT and CDR2 is YYEEEE. The CDR3 contains 15 residues. V was trimmed by 5 bases and J by 2 bases, leaving 15 bases between them. This clonotype originated in a woman in her 70s with COVID-19, enrolled during active disease. The V gene is TRBV5-6, the J gene TRBJ2-3; TRBD2 might be the D (6 bases). The sample taken for sequencing was peripheral blood. Written as DNA, the CDR3 is TGTGCCAGCAGTTTCCTCCTAGCGATCACAGATACGCAGTATTTT. Translated: CASSFLLAITDTQYF.